The source of this T cell receptor beta chain is a study of blood T cell repertoires in COVID-19. Study context: Material from acute and convalescent COVID-19 was sourced from the United States, Italy and Spain. PBMCs, B-cell-depleted T cells, or T cells were the source of the cDNA or gDNA that made up the material.

V shed 5 bases, J shed 5 bases, and the junction held 9 bases outside the gene matches. The germline V gene has CDR1 LNHDA and CDR2 SQIVND (reference sequence). The CDR3 contains 16 residues. This clone was seen ten or more times. Enrolment of Seattle patients took place during active infection, and they were followed longitudinally. The authors' processing: Amplification with reference gene primers provided the estimates of nucleated cell counts. Some clones are missing from TCRdb's copy, which holds only in-frame ones; the method was immunoSEQ multiplex PCR. From that table come the V and J calls and clone size; the DNA was used to work out D and trimming. The sample lists approximately 530,000 clones; 85% to 90% were seen once.

The V and J genes are TRBV19 and TRBJ2-5; 12 bases are a match to TRBD1. This sequence originates from a woman between 50 and 59 years old with COVID-19, enrolled during active disease. Specimen: peripheral blood. CDR3 loop: CASSPWGQGAGETQYF. The CDR3 DNA reads as TGTGCCAGTAGTCCCTGGGGACAGGGGGCAGGGGAGACCCAGTACTTC.